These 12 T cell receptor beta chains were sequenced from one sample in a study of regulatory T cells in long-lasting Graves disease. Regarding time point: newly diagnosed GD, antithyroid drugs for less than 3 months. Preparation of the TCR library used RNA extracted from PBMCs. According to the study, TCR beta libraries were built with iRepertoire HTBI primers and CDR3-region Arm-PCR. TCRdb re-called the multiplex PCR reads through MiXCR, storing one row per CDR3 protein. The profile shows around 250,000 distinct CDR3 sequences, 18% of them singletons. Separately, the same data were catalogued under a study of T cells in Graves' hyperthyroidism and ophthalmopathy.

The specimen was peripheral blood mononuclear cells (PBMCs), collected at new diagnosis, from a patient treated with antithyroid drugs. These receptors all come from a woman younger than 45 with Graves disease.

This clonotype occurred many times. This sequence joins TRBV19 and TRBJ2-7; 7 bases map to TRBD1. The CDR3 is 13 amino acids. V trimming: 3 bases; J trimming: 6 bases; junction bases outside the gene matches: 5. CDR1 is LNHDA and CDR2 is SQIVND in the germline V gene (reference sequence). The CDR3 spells CASSMQGVGEQYF. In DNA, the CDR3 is TGTGCCAGTAGTATGCAGGGGGTGGGCGAGCAGTACTTC.

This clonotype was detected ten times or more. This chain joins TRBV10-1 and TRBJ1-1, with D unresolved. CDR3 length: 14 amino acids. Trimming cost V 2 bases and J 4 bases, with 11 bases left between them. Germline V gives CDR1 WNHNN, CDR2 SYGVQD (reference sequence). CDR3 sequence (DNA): TGCGCCAGCAGTGAGAGTGGTGTAATCACTGAAGCTTTCTTT. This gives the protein CASSESGVITEAFF.

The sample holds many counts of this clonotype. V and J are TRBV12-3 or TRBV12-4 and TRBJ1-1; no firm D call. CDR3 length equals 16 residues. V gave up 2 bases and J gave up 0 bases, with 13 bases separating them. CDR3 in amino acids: CASSLYWVEMNTEAFF. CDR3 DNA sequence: TGTGCCAGCAGTTTATACTGGGTAGAGATGAACACTGAAGCTTTCTTT.

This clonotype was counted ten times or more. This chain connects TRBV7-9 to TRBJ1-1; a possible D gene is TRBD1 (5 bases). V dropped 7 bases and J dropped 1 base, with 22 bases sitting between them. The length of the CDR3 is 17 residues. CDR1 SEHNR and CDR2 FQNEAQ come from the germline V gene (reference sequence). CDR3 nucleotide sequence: TGTGCCAGCACCAAGGGACGGCCATTCCCTACGAACACTGAAGCTTTCTTT. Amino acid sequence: CASTKGRPFPTNTEAFF.

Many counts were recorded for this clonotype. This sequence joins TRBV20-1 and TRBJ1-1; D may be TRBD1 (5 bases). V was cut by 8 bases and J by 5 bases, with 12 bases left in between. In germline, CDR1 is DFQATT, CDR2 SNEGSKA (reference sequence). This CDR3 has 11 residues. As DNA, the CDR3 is TGCAGTCGGGGGGGTCGGACTGAAGCTTTCTTT. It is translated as CSRGGRTEAFF.

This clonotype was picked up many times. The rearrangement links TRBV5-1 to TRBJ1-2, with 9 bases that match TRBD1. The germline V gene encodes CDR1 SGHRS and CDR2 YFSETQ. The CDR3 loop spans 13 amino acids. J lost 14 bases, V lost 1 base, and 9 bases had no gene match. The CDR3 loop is CASSLTGGKVWTF. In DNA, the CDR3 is TGCGCCAGCAGCTTGACAGGGGGCAAGGTTTGGACCTTC.

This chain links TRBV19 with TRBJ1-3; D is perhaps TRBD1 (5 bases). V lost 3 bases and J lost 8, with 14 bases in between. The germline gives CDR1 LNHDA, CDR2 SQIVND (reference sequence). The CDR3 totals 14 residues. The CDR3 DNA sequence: TGTGCCAGTAGTATTGGACCGGGGCAGGACACCATATATTTT. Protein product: CASSIGPGQDTIYF.

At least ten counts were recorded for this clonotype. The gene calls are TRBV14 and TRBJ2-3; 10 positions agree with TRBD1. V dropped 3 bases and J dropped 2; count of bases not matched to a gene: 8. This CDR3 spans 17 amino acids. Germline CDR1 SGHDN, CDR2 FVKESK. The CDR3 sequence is CASSQSLGTGVTDTQYF. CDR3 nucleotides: TGTGCCAGCAGCCAGTCTCTTGGGACAGGGGTCACAGATACGCAGTATTTT.

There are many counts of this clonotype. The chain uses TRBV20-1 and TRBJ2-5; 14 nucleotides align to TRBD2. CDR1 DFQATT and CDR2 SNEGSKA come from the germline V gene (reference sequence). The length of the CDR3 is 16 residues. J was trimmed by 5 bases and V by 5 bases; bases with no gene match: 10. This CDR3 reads CSAPRLAGGLGETQYF. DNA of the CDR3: TGCAGTGCTCCAAGACTAGCGGGGGGGCTTGGGGAGACCCAGTACTTC.

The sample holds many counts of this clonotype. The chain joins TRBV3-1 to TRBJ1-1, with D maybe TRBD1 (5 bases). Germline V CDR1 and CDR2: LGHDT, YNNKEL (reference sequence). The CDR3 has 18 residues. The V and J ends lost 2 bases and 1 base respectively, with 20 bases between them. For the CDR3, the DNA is TGTGCCAGCAGCCAACGGGTCCAGGGAACGGAGGGGAACACTGAAGCTTTCTTT. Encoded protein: CASSQRVQGTEGNTEAFF.

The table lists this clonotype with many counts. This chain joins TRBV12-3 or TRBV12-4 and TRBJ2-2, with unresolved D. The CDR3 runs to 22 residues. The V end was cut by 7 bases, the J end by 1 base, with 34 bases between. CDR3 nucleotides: TGTGCCAGCATCCAGCCCCCATACACGATCCAACGTGGGCAGGAGAACACCGGGGAGCTGTTTTTT. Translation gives CASIQPPYTIQRGQENTGELFF.

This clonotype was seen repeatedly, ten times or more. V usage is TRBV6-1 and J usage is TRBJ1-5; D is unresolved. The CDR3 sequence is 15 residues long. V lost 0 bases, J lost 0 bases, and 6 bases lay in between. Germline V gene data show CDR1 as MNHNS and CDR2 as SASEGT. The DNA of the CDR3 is TGTGCCAGCAGTGAAGCCACCCTTAGCAATCAGCCCCAGCATTTT. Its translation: CASSEATLSNQPQHF.